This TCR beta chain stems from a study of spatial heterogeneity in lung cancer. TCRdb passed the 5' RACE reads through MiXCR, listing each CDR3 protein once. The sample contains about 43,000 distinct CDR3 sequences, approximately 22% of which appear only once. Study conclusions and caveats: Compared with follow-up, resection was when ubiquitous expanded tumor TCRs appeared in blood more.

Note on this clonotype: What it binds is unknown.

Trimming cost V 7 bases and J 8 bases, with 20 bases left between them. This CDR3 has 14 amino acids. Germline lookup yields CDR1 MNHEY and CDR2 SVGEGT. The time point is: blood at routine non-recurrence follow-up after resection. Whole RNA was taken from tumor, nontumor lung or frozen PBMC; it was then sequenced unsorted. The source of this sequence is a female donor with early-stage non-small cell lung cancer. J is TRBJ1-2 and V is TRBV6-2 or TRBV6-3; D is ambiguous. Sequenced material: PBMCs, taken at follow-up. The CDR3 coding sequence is TGTGCCAGCATCGACCGGGCCACGGTGAGCGGCTACACCTTC. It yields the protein CASIDRATVSGYTF.